This TCR beta chain came from a study of neurological immune-mediated disorders. Study findings and constraints: Patients with HTLV-1-associated myelopathy had the highest level of TCR clonal expansion, whereas patients with multiple sclerosis had the lowest level, falling beneath the level found in healthy controls. Expanded clones shared no CDR3 amino acid sequences across subjects, suggesting private repertoires in all groups.

This clonotype showed up many times. Its antigen is unknown. One entry per CDR3 protein results from TCRdb running MiXCR on the 5' RACE reads. The top ten hold just under 30% of the sample, which has 15,000 to 20,000 distinct CDR3 sequences, roughly 10% seen once. Healthy controls consisted of blood bank volunteers in Maryland, USA. The source is a woman in her forties or fifties in good health. Sequencing was done on a sample of CD8+ T cells from blood.

In DNA, the CDR3 is TGCGCCATCCCAAGAGTAGGACAGGGAGGCTACACCTTC. This sequence encodes CAIPRVGQGGYTF. The gene calls are TRBV10-1 and TRBJ1-2; 8 bases are shared with TRBD1. The germline V gene has CDR1 WNHNN and CDR2 SYGVQD (reference sequence). V was clipped by 10 bases and J by 8 bases; unmatched bases: 12. This CDR3 region has 13 residues.